The rows below give T cell receptor beta chains drawn from one sample of a study of spatial heterogeneity in lung cancer. TCRdb re-derived calls from the 5' RACE reads in MiXCR, one entry per CDR3 protein. This sample has tens of thousands of distinct CDR3 sequences, with 3.5% to 5.5% found just once. The sample here was PBMCs, taken at surgery. All receptors come from a male donor with early-stage non-small cell lung cancer. Both conserved end residues are part of each CDR3. D genes are given only for firm matches. The size entry is marked missing in some rows and otherwise reads once, few, many or a size class.

CDR3	DNA	size	D	V	J
CASSTGGTSILEQFF	TGTGCCAGCAGCACGGGCGGGACTAGCATTCTTGAGCAGTTCTTC	many	TRBD2	TRBV7-8	TRBJ2-1
CASSTFKQGATYEQYF	TGTGCCAGCAGCACTTTTAAACAGGGGGCCACCTACGAGCAGTACTTC	many	TRBD1	TRBV2	TRBJ2-7
CASSFTPGQRTGELFF	TGTGCCAGCAGCTTTACTCCGGGGCAGCGTACCGGGGAGCTGTTTTTT	many	.	TRBV7-2	TRBJ2-2
CASSLAVVPQETQYF	TGCGCCAGCAGCTTGGCGGTCGTCCCCCAAGAGACCCAGTACTTC	many	.	TRBV5-1	TRBJ2-5
CATSRDLGRVVEQYF	TGTGCCACCAGCAGAGATCTGGGCAGGGTGGTCGAGCAGTACTTC	.	.	TRBV15	TRBJ2-7
CASRAGQMNTEAFF	TGTGCCAGCAGAGCCGGACAGATGAACACTGAAGCTTTCTTT	many	.	TRBV28	TRBJ1-1
CASSKGLAAQETQYF	TGTGCCAGCAGCAAGGGACTAGCGGCACAAGAGACCCAGTACTTC	.	TRBD2	TRBV5-4	TRBJ2-5
CASSSTTEGGLFF	TGTGCCAGCAGCTCGACCACCGAGGGAGGACTGTTCTTC	many	.	TRBV7-2	TRBJ2-1
CASSQDTPYGYTF	TGCGCCAGCAGCCAAGATACCCCCTATGGCTACACCTTC	many	.	TRBV4-3	TRBJ1-2
CASSLVGGAHYTDTQYF	TGTGCCAGCAGCTTAGTGGGCGGGGCCCATTACACAGATACGCAGTATTTT	many	.	TRBV7-2	TRBJ2-3
CASSPNPKDEQYF	TGTGCCAGCTCACCAAACCCAAAAGACGAGCAGTACTTC	many	.	TRBV18	TRBJ2-7
CASSSYGDRGNEQFF	TGCGCCAGCAGCTCTTACGGGGACCGCGGCAATGAGCAGTTCTTC	few	.	TRBV5-1	TRBJ2-1
CASSPLGGNEQFF	TGTGCCAGCAGCCCTTTGGGGGGCAATGAGCAGTTCTTC	many	.	TRBV3-1	TRBJ2-1
CASSVAGVDTQYF	TGTGCCAGCAGCGTGGCGGGGGTAGATACGCAGTATTTT	many	TRBD2	TRBV7-2	TRBJ2-3
CASSSRQTVNYEQYF	TGTGCCAGCAGTTCCCGCCAGACTGTCAACTACGAGCAGTACTTC	.	.	TRBV27	TRBJ2-7
CASSHQGTDTQYF	TGTGCCAGCAGCCACCAGGGCACAGATACGCAGTATTTT	many	.	TRBV3-1	TRBJ2-3
CASSLTQDTEAFF	TGTGCCAGCAGCCTAACCCAGGACACTGAAGCTTTCTTT	many	.	TRBV11-3	TRBJ1-1
CASSPPAGWEETQYF	TGTGCCAGCTCACCACCCGCGGGGTGGGAAGAGACCCAGTACTTC	many	.	TRBV18	TRBJ2-5
CASTGDRGRRVVKTGANVLTF	TGTGCCAGCACGGGGGACAGGGGGCGCAGGGTGGTTAAAACTGGGGCCAACGTCCTGACTTTC	many	TRBD1	TRBV28	TRBJ2-6
CASSLTEGAVGNSPLHF	TGTGCCAGCAGCTTAACGGAGGGGGCAGTTGGGAATTCACCCCTCCACTTT	many	TRBD1	TRBV7-2	TRBJ1-6
CASSPGRDTNEQFF	TGTGCCAGCTCACCGGGGAGGGATACCAATGAGCAGTTCTTC	medium-sized	TRBD2	TRBV18	TRBJ2-1
CASSYGGNYGYTF	TGTGCCAGCAGTTACGGGGGGAACTATGGCTACACCTTC	many	.	TRBV6-5	TRBJ1-2
CASSYSSGTGGHEQYF	TGTGCCAGCAGTTACAGTAGCGGGACAGGGGGGCACGAGCAGTACTTC	many	TRBD1	TRBV6-5	TRBJ2-7
CASTGAGSSYNEQFF	TGTGCCAGTACGGGGGCGGGAAGCTCCTACAATGAGCAGTTCTTC	many	.	TRBV5-5	TRBJ2-1
CASTTQPGAYYEQYF	TGTGCCAGCACTACCCAACCGGGAGCTTATTACGAGCAGTACTTC	many	.	TRBV2	TRBJ2-7
CAIRDTTGNEQFF	TGTGCCATCAGAGACACAACAGGGAATGAGCAGTTCTTC	medium-sized	.	TRBV10-3	TRBJ2-1
CASSSEYEQYF	TGTGCCAGCAGCTCCGAGTACGAGCAGTACTTC	many	.	TRBV7-9	TRBJ2-7
CASSLAYTDTQYF	TGTGCCAGCAGCTTAGCGTACACAGATACGCAGTATTTT	many	.	TRBV7-2	TRBJ2-3
CASTSGRTNGYTF	.	many	.	TRBV2	TRBJ1-2
CASTLLGVQETQYF	TGTGCCAGCACCTTATTGGGGGTCCAAGAGACCCAGTACTTC	many	.	TRBV6-1	TRBJ2-5
CSANVRGVGQPQHF	TGCAGTGCTAACGTCAGGGGGGTTGGTCAGCCCCAGCATTTT	many	TRBD1	TRBV20-1	TRBJ1-5
CASSNSLTGGSGYTF	TGTGCCAGCAGCAACAGCCTCACAGGGGGTAGTGGCTACACCTTC	.	TRBD1	TRBV7-2	TRBJ1-2
CASSPSPDVNTEAFF	TGTGCCAGCTCACCGAGCCCGGACGTGAACACTGAAGCTTTCTTT	many	.	TRBV18	TRBJ1-1
CASSVQGEYTEAFF	TGTGCCAGCAGCGTTCAGGGGGAGTACACTGAAGCTTTCTTT	medium-sized	TRBD1	TRBV9	TRBJ1-1
CAISESGSANTGELFF	TGTGCCATCAGTGAGTCTGGCAGCGCGAACACCGGGGAGCTGTTTTTT	few	.	TRBV10-3	TRBJ2-2
CASSPYIAAGDGEQYF	TGTGCCAGCAGCCCTTATATAGCAGCGGGGGACGGCGAGCAGTACTTC	many	TRBD2	TRBV6-2/TRBV6-3	TRBJ2-7
CASGARGDTQYF	TGTGCTAGTGGTGCCCGGGGGGATACGCAGTATTTT	many	.	TRBV12-5	TRBJ2-3
CASSYQGWEQYF	TGTGCCAGCAGTTACCAGGGCTGGGAGCAGTACTTC	many	.	TRBV6-6	TRBJ2-7
CASRVGTTNQPQHF	TGTGCCAGTAGAGTAGGGACAACCAATCAGCCCCAGCATTTT	many	.	TRBV19	TRBJ1-5
CASSFLRQGRTEAFF	TGTGCCAGCAGCTTTTTGCGACAGGGGAGAACTGAAGCTTTCTTT	many	TRBD1	TRBV7-9	TRBJ1-1
CASSLQGLEYNEQFF	TGCGCCAGCAGCTTACAAGGTTTGGAGTACAATGAGCAGTTCTTC	few	.	TRBV5-1	TRBJ2-1
CASSFKAGGPGGGEAFF	TGTGCCAGCAGCTTTAAAGCAGGGGGCCCTGGAGGGGGAGAAGCTTTCTTT	many	TRBD1	TRBV7-9	TRBJ1-1
CSSAMQEQEQFF	TGCAGCAGTGCCATGCAGGAACAAGAGCAGTTCTTC	many	.	TRBV20-1	TRBJ2-1
CASSQLPGGVYEQYF	TGCGCCAGCAGCCAACTCCCGGGGGGCGTGTACGAGCAGTACTTC	many	.	TRBV4-3	TRBJ2-7